This T cell receptor beta chain was recovered during a study of blood T cell repertoires in COVID-19. Study-level background: The samples span acute and convalescent COVID-19 from the United States, Italy and Spain.

Germline V gene sequence: CDR1 ENHRY, CDR2 SYGVKD. The V and J ends lost 9 bases and 0 bases respectively, with 15 bases between them. The CDR3 sequence is 14 residues long. Original data processing: How many nucleated cells were present was estimated from reference gene primer amplification. The repertoire was sequenced with immunoSEQ multiplex PCR; TCRdb's copy has only in-frame clones and lacks some. V and J calls plus clone size are reproduced from that table; the DNA served to infer D and trimming. Of about 52,000 clones in the sample, about 91% were seen once. The sequenced sample was peripheral blood. The gene calls are TRBV10-3 and TRBJ2-7; D possibly corresponds to TRBD1 (6 bases). This receptor was identified in a man aged 50 to 60 with active COVID-19. CDR3: CAIQTGLNSYEQYF. Written as DNA, the CDR3 is TGTGCCATTCAGACAGGCCTGAACTCCTACGAGCAGTACTTC.